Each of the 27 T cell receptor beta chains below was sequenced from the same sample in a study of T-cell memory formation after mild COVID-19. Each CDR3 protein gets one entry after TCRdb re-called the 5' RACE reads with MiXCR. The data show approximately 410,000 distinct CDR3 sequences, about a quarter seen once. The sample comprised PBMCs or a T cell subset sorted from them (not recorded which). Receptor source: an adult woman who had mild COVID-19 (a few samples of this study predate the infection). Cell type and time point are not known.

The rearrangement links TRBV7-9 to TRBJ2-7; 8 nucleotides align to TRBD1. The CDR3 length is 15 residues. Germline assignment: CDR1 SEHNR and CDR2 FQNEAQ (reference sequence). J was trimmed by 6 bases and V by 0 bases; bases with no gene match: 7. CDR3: CASSLAIGQGLEQYF. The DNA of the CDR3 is TGTGCCAGCAGCTTAGCGATTGGACAGGGCCTCGAGCAGTACTTC.

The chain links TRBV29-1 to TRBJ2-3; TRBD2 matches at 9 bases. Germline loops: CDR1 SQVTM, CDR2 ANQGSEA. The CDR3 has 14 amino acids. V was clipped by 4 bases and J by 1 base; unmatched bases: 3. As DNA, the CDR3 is TGCAGCGTTGGTGCGGGGGGGGGCACAGATACGCAGTATTTT. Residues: CSVGAGGGTDTQYF.

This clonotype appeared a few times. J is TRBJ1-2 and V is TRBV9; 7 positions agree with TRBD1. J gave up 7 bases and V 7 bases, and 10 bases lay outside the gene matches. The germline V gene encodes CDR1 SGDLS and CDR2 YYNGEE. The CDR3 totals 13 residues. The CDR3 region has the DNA TGTGCCAGCGGAACAGGGGCGGCGAGTGGCTACACCTTC. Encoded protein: CASGTGAASGYTF.

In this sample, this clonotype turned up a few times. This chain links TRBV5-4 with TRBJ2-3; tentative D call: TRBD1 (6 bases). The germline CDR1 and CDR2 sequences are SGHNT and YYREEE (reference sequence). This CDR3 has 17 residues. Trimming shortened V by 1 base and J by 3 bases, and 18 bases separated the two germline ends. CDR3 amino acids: CASSLRSSGALTDTQYF. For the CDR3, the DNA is TGTGCCAGCAGCTTGAGGAGCTCAGGGGCCTTGACAGATACGCAGTATTTT. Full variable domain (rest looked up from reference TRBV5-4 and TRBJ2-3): ETGVTQSPTHLIKTRGQQVTLRCSSQSGHNTVSWYQQALGQGPQFIFQYYREEENGRGNFPPRFSGLQFPNYSSELNVNALELDDSALYLCASSLRSSGALTDTQYFGPGTRLTVL.

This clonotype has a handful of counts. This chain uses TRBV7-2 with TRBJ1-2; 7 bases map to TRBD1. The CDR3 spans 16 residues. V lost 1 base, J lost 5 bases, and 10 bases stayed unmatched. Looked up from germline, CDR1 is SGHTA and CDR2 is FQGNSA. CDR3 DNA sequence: TGTGCCAGCAGCTTAGTGACAGGGTTAGCTGGATATGGCTACACCTTC. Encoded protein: CASSLVTGLAGYGYTF. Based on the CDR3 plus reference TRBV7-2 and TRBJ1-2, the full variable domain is GAGVSQSPSNKVTEKGKDVELRCDPISGHTALYWYRQSLGQGLEFLIYFQGNSAPDKSGLPSDRFSAERTGGSVSTLTIQRTQQEDSAVYLCASSLVTGLAGYGYTFGSGTRLTVV.

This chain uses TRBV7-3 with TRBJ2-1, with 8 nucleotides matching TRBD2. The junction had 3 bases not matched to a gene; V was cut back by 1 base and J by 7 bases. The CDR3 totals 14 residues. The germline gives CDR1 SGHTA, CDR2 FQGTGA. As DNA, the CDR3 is TGTGCCAGCAGCTTAATAGCGGGAAAGAATGAGCAGTTCTTC. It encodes CASSLIAGKNEQFF.

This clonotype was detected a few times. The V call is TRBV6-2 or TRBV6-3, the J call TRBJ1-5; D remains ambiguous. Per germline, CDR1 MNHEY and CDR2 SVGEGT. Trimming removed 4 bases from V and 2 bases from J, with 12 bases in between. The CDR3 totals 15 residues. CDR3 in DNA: TGTGCCAGCAGTTTTGTGGCTAGGGGCAATCAGCCCCAGCATTTT. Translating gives CASSFVARGNQPQHF.

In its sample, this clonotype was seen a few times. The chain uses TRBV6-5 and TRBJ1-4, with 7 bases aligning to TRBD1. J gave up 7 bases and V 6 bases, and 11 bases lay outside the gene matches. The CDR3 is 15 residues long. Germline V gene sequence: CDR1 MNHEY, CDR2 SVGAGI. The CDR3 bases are TGTGCCAGCAGCCACCTCAGGGGGGCGGGTGAAAAACTGTTTTTT. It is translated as CASSHLRGAGEKLFF.

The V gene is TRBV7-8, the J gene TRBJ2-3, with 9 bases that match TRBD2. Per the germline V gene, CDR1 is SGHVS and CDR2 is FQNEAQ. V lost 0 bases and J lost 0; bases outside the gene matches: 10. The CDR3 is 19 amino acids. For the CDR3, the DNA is TGTGCCAGCAGCTTAGCTAGCGGGGGATTGGTGGGGAGCACAGATACGCAGTATTTT. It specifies CASSLASGGLVGSTDTQYF. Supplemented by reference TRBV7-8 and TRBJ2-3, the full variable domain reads GAGVSQSPRYKVAKRGQDVALRCDPISGHVSLFWYQQALGQGPEFLTYFQNEAQLDKSGLPSDRFFAERPEGSVSTLKIQRTQQEDSAVYLCASSLASGGLVGSTDTQYFGPGTRLTVL.

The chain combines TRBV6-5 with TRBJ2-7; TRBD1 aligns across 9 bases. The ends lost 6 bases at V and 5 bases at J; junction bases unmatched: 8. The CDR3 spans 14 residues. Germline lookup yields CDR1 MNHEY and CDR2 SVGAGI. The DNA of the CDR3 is TGTGCCAGCAGCCCCGGACAGGGGTTCAACGAGCAGTACTTC. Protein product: CASSPGQGFNEQYF.

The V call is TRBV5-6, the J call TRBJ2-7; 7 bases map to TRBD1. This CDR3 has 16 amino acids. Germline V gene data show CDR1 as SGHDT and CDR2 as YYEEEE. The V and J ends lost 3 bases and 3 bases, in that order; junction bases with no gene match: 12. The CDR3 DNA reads TGTGCCAGCAGCTCCCCCCAACGACAGGGAATCTACGAGCAGTACTTC. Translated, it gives CASSSPQRQGIYEQYF.

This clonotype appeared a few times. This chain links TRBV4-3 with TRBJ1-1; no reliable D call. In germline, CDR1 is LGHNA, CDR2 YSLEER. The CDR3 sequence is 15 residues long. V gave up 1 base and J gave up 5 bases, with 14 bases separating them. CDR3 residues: CASSQAPGRGTEAFF. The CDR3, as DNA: TGCGCCAGCAGCCAAGCCCCCGGGCGGGGAACTGAAGCTTTCTTT.

The CDR3, as DNA: TGTGCCAGCAGCTCAGACAGGGGGCGCTTTGATACGCAGTATTTT. Amino acid sequence: CASSSDRGRFDTQYF. The chain is built from TRBV7-8 and TRBJ2-3; 10 nucleotides line up with TRBD1. The CDR3 is 15 amino acids. CDR1 and CDR2 from the germline V gene are SGHVS and FQNEAQ. V lost 4 bases, J lost 6 bases, and 7 bases stayed unmatched.

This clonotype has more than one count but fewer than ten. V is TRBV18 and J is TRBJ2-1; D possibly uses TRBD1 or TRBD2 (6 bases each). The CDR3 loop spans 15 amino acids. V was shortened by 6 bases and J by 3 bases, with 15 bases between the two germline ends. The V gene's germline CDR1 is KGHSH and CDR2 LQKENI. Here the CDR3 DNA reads TGTGCCAGCTCTCCGGGCGGGACACTCTACAATGAGCAGTTCTTC. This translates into CASSPGGTLYNEQFF. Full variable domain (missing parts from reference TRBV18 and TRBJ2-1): NAGVMQNPRHLVRRRGQEARLRCSPMKGHSHVYWYRQLPEEGLKFMVYLQKENIIDESGMPKERFSAEFPKEGPSILRIQQVVRGDSAAYFCASSPGGTLYNEQFFGPGTRLTVL.

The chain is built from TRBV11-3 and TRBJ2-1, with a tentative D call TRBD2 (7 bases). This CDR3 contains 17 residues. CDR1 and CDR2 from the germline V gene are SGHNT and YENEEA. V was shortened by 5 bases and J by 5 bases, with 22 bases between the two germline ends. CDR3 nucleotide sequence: TGTGCCAGCAGCCCACCCGCCGGGACGGGGGGCAACAATGAGCAGTTCTTC. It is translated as CASSPPAGTGGNNEQFF.

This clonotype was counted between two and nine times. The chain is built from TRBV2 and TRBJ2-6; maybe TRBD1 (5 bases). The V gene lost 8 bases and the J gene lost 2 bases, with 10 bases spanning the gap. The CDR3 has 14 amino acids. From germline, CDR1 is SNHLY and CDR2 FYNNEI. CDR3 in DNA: TGTGCCAGCGCAGGGTTAACTGGGGCCAACGTCCTGACTTTC. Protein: CASAGLTGANVLTF.

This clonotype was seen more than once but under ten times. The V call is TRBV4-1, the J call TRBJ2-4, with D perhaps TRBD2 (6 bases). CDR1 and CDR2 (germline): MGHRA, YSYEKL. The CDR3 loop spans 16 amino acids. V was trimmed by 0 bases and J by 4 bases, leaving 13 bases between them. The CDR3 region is CASSQDLSGQKNIQYF. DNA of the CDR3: TGCGCCAGCAGCCAAGATCTCAGCGGGCAGAAAAACATTCAGTACTTC.

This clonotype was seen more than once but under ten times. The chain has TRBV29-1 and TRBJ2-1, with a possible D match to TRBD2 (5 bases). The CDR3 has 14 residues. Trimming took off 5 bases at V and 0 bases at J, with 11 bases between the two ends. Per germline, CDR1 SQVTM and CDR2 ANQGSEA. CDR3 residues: CSVRWESSYNEQFF. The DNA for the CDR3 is TGCAGCGTTAGGTGGGAGAGCTCCTACAATGAGCAGTTCTTC.

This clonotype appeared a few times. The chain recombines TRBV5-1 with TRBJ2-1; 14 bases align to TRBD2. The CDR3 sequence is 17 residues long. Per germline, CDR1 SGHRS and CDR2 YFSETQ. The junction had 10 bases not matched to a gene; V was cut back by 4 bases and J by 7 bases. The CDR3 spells CASSTPLTSGRANEQFF. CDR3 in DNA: TGCGCCAGCAGCACTCCCCTGACTAGCGGGAGGGCAAATGAGCAGTTCTTC.

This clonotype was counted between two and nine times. CDR3 residues: CSARDGAGDGYTF. The CDR3 DNA is TGCAGTGCTAGAGATGGGGCAGGGGATGGCTACACCTTC. This chain uses TRBV20-1 with TRBJ1-2; D is possibly TRBD1 (6 bases). This CDR3 has 13 amino acids. Trimming cost V 0 bases and J 6 bases, with 11 bases left between them. CDR1 is DFQATT and CDR2 is SNEGSKA in the germline V gene (reference sequence).

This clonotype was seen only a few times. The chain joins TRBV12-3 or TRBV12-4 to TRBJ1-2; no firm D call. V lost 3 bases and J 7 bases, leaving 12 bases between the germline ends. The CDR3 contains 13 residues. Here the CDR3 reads CASSFLAELGYTF. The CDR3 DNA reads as TGTGCCAGCAGTTTTCTGGCAGAACTTGGCTACACCTTC.

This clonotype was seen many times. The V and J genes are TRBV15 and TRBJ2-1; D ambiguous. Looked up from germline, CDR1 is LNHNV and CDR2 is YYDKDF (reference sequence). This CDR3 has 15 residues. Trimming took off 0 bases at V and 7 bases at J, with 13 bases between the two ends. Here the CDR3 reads CATSRDRETPNEQFF. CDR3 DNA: TGTGCCACCAGCAGAGATAGAGAGACTCCAAATGAGCAGTTCTTC.

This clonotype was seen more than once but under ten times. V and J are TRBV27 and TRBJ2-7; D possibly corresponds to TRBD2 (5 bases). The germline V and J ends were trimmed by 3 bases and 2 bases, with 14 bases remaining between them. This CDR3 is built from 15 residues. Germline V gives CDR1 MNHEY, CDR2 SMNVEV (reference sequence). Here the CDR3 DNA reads TGTGCCAGCAGTTTCGGGGTAGTCTCACCCTACGAGCAGTACTTC. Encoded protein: CASSFGVVSPYEQYF.

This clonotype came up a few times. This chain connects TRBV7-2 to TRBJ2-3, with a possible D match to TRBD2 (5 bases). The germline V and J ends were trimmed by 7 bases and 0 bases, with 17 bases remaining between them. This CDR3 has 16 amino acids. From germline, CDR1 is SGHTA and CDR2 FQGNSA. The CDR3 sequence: CASTLGVAASTDTQYF. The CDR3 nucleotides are TGTGCCAGCACCCTCGGGGTAGCCGCTAGCACAGATACGCAGTATTTT.

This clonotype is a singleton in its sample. CDR3 in DNA: TGTGCCAGCAGCCCACGGGCGGCTAACTATGGCTACACCTTC. Protein sequence: CASSPRAANYGYTF. The chain has TRBV4-2 and TRBJ1-2; D is ambiguous. V was cut by 4 bases and J by 0 bases, with 9 bases left in between. The length of the CDR3 is 14 residues. CDR1 LGHNA and CDR2 YNFKEQ come from the germline V gene.

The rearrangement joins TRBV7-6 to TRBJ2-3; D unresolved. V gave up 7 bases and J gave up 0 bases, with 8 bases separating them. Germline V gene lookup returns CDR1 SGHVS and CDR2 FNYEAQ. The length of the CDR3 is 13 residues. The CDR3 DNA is TGTGCCAGCAACCCCGGGAGCACAGATACGCAGTATTTT. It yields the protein CASNPGSTDTQYF.

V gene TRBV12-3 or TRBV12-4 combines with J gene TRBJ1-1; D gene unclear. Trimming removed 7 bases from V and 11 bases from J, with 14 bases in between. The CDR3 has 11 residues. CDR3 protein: CASNTFGRAFF. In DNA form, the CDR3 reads TGTGCCAGCAACACGTTTGGGAGGGCTTTCTTT.